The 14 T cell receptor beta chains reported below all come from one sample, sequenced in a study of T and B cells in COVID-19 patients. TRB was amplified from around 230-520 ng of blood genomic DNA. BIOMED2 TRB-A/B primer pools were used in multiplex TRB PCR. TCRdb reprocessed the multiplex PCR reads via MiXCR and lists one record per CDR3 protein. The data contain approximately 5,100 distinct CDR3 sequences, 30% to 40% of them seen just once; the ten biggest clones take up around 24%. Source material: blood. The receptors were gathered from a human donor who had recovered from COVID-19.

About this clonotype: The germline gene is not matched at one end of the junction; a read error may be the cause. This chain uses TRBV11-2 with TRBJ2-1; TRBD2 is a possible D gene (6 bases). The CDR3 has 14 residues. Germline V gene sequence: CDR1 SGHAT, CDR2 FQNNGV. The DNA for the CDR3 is TGTGCCAGCAGCTTAGCCCTAGCGTACATTGAGCAGTTCTTC. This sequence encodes CASSLALAYIEQFF. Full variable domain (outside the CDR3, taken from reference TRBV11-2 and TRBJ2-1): EAGVAQSPRYKIIEKRQSVAFWCNPISGHATLYWYQQILGQGPKLLIQFQNNGVVDDSQLPKDRFSAERLKGVDSTLKIQPAKLEDSAVYLCASSLALAYIEQFFGPGTRLTVL.

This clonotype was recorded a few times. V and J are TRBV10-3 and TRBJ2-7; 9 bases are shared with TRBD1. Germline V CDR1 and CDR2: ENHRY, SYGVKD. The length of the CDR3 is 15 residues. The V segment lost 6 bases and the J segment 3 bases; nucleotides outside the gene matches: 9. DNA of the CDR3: TGTGCCATCAGCGACCCGGGACAGGGACTCTACGAGCAGTACTTC. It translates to CAISDPGQGLYEQYF.

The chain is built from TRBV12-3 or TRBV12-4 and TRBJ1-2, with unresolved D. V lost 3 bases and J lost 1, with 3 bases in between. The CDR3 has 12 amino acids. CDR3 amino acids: CASSLSNYGYTF. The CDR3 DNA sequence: TGTGCCAGCAGTTTGAGTAACTATGGCTACACCTTC.

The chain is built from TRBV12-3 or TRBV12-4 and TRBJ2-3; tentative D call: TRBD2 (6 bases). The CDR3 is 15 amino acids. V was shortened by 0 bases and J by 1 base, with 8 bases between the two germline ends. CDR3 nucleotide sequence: TGTGCCAGCAGTTTAGCCGGGGGACGCACAGATACGCAGTATTTT. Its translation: CASSLAGGRTDTQYF.

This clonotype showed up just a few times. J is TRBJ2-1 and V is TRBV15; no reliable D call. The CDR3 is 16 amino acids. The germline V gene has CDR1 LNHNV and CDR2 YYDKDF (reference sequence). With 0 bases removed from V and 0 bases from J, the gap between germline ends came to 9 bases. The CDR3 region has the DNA TGTGCCACCAGCAGAGACGCAGGTGGCTCCTACAATGAGCAGTTCTTC. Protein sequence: CATSRDAGGSYNEQFF. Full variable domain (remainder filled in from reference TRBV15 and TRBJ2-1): DAMVIQNPRYQVTQFGKPVTLSCSQTLNHNVMYWYQQKSSQAPKLLFHYYDKDFNNEADTPDNFQSRRPNTSFCFLDIRSPGLGDTAMYLCATSRDAGGSYNEQFFGPGTRLTVL.

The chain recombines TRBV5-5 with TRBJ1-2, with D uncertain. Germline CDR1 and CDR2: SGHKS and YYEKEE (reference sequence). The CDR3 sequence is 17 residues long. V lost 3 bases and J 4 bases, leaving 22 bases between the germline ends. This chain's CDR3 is CASSSHPERAASYGYTF. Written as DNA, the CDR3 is TGTGCCAGCAGCTCCCATCCGGAGAGGGCGGCTAGCTATGGCTACACCTTC.

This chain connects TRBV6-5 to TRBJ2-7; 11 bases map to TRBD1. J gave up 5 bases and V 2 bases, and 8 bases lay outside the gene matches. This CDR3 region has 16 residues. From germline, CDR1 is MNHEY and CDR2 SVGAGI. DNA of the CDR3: TGTGCCAGCAGTTACACCACACCGGGACAGGGGGACGAGCAGTACTTC. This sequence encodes CASSYTTPGQGDEQYF.

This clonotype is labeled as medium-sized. In nucleotides, the CDR3 is TGTGCCACCAGTCCACCGGGCCCAGCTAATGAGCAGTTCTTC. Translating gives CATSPPGPANEQFF. V gene TRBV15 combines with J gene TRBJ2-1; D is ambiguous. Germline values: CDR1 LNHNV, CDR2 YYDKDF (reference sequence). The V and J ends lost 6 bases and 7 bases respectively, with 16 bases between them. There are 14 residues in the CDR3.

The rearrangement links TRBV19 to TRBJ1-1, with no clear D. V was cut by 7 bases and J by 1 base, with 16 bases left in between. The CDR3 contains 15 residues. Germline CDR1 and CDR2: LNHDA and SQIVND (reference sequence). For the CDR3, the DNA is TGTGCCAGTATCCCCCTCCGCGCACCGAACACTGAAGCTTTCTTT. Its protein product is CASIPLRAPNTEAFF.

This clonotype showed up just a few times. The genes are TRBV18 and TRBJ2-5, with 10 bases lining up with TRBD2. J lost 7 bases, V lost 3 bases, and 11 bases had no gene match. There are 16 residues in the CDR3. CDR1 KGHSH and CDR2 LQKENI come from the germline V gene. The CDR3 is CASSPEIAGGRGTQYF. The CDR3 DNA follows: TGTGCCAGCTCACCCGAAATAGCGGGAGGAAGAGGGACCCAGTACTTC.

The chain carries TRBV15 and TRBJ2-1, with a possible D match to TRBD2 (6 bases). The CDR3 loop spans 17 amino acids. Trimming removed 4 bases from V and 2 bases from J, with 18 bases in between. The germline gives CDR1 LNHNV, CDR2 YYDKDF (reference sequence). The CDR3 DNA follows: TGTGCCACCAGCACAAGGGTCACGGGGGTCCCCTACAATGAGCAGTTCTTC. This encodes CATSTRVTGVPYNEQFF.

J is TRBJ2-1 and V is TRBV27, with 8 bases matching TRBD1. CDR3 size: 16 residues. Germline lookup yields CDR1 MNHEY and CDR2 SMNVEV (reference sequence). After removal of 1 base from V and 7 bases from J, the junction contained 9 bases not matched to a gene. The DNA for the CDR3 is TGTGCCAGCAGTTTATTCACCGGACAGGGTGGAAATGAGCAGTTCTTC. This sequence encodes CASSLFTGQGGNEQFF.

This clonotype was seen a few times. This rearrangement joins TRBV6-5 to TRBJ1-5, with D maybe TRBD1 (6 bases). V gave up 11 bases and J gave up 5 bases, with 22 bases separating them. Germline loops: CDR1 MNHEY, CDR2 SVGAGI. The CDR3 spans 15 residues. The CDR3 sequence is CACLPWGGLDQPQHF. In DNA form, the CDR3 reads TGTGCCTGTCTCCCTTGGGGGGGGCTGGATCAGCCCCAGCATTTT.

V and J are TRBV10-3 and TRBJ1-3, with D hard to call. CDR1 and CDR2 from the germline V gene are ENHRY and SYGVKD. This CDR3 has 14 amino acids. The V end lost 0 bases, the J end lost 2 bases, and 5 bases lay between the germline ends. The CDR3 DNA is TGTGCCATCAGTGAGTCGGGAACTGGAAACACCATATATTTT. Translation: CAISESGTGNTIYF.